The entry below describes one T cell receptor (beta chain). Its antigen is unknown. Different DNA sequences within this sample yield the same CDR3. This specimen belongs to a study of blood T cell dynamics during melanoma immunotherapy. Trimming cost V 2 bases and J 0 bases, with 11 bases left between them. The germline gives CDR1 KGHSH, CDR2 LQKENI. This CDR3 region has 15 residues. Overall study findings and caveats: At W3, later disease-control patients showed bifurcated PBMC repertoire changes, unlike progressors.

The assay was immunoSEQ multiplex PCR, and TCRdb's table has in-frame clones only and misses some. The sample shows about 11,000 clones, approximately 85% of them seen only once. This sample's time point: pre-treatment baseline. One draw preceded checkpoint blockade; another followed its first cycle at week 3. No patient had earlier systemic cancer treatment, concurrent immunosuppressants, or another active cancer. V is TRBV18 and J is TRBJ2-7; D possibly corresponds to TRBD1 (6 bases). Sequenced here: blood, sampled from a patient treated with checkpoint blockade. This TCR came from a human donor with melanoma. This CDR3 reads CASSPRTGSSYEQYF. CDR3 sequence (DNA): TGTGCCAGCTCACCAAGAACAGGGAGCTCCTACGAGCAGTACTTC.